Below, 25 T cell receptor beta chains from the same sample are listed, as sequenced in a study of CD8 T cells in ankylosing spondylitis. These receptors have no known antigen. Findings and caveats of the study: A motif in TCR beta, a set of about 8 highly homologous variants, appeared characteristic of ankylosing spondylitis blood.

TCRdb re-called the 5' RACE reads through MiXCR, storing one row per CDR3 protein. The sample contains 500,000 to 650,000 distinct CDR3 sequences, roughly 5% of which appear only once. Sample: blood, either unsorted or a sorted T cell fraction (not recorded which). The receptors here all came from a male donor with ankylosing spondylitis.

This clonotype was seen ten or more times. This sequence joins TRBV6-1 and TRBJ2-3, with TRBD2 matching over 11 bases. Trimming removed 5 bases from V and 2 bases from J; junction bases left unmatched: 9. From germline, CDR1 is MNHNS and CDR2 SASEGT. CDR3 length: 17 amino acids. The CDR3 DNA reads as TGTGCCAGCAGTACATCCGGGACTAGCGGTTTCACAGATACGCAGTATTTT. Amino acids: CASSTSGTSGFTDTQYF.

The chain joins TRBV2 to TRBJ1-6; D is uncertain. The V end was cut by 7 bases, the J end by 7 bases, with 20 bases between. The CDR3 length is 16 residues. Germline CDR1 SNHLY, CDR2 FYNNEI. DNA of the CDR3: TGTGCCAGCACCCGTCCCCCAGGACGGCCCAATTCACCCCTCCACTTT. It yields the protein CASTRPPGRPNSPLHF. Filled out from reference TRBV2 and TRBJ1-6, the complete variable domain reads EPEVTQTPSHQVTQMGQEVILRCVPISNHLYFYWYRQILGQKVEFLVSFYNNEISEKSEIFDDQFSVERPDGSNFTLKIRSTKLEDSAMYFCASTRPPGRPNSPLHFGNGTRLTVT.

The sample holds many counts of this clonotype. The V and J genes are TRBV12-3 or TRBV12-4 and TRBJ1-2, with D unresolved. Trimming left V 4 bases short and J 7 bases short, with 7 bases between. The length of the CDR3 is 11 residues. The CDR3 sequence is CASSSKGGYTF. For the CDR3, the DNA is TGTGCCAGCAGTTCGAAGGGTGGCTACACCTTC.

The table lists this clonotype with many counts. This sequence joins TRBV15 and TRBJ1-4, with TRBD1 matching 8 bases. With V trimmed by 0 bases and J by 7 bases, 7 bases remained unmatched. The CDR3 length is 16 residues. Germline CDR1 is LNHNV and CDR2 is YYDKDF (reference sequence). The CDR3 region is CATSRDPGQGGEKLFF. As DNA, the CDR3 is TGTGCCACCAGCAGAGATCCTGGACAGGGCGGTGAAAAACTGTTTTTT.

The V and J genes are TRBV16 and TRBJ2-1; 7 bases match TRBD2. The germline gives CDR1 KGHSY, CDR2 FQNENV. This CDR3 is built from 16 residues. The ends lost 4 bases at V and 1 base at J; junction bases unmatched: 7. The CDR3 region is CASSPDGLGSYNEQFF. The CDR3 DNA reads TGTGCCAGCAGCCCCGACGGACTAGGGTCCTACAATGAGCAGTTCTTC.

This clonotype was recorded at least ten times. The gene calls are TRBV7-2 and TRBJ2-3; 10 positions match TRBD2. Germline V lookup: CDR1 SGHTA, CDR2 FQGNSA. The length of the CDR3 is 15 residues. Germline trimming cut 5 bases from V and 2 bases from J; bases unmatched to any gene: 4. The CDR3 nucleotides read TGTGCCAGCAGCCCAACTAGCGGGGACACAGATACGCAGTATTTT. Translated, it gives CASSPTSGDTDTQYF.

Ten or more counts support this clonotype. The chain combines TRBV20-1 with TRBJ1-2, with D tentatively TRBD1 (6 bases). The CDR3 spans 14 residues. Germline CDR1 and CDR2: DFQATT and SNEGSKA (reference sequence). CDR3 nucleotide sequence: TGCAGCCTGTTGGGGGGACACCAGATACTTGGGCGCACCTTC. Translating it yields CSLLGGHQILGRTF.

This clonotype was detected ten times or more. This chain connects TRBV4-2 to TRBJ1-1; the D is unclear. There are 14 residues in the CDR3. Trimming removed 5 bases from V and 3 bases from J, with 13 bases in between. Germline-derived CDR1 and CDR2 are LGHNA and YNFKEQ. The CDR3 is CASSGKAPYTEAFF. The CDR3 bases are TGTGCCAGCAGCGGAAAGGCACCGTACACTGAAGCTTTCTTT.

There are many counts of this clonotype. The chain links TRBV13 to TRBJ2-3, with TRBD2 identical over 10 bases. With 2 bases clipped from V and 5 bases from J, the junction kept 4 bases outside the gene matches. Germline values: CDR1 PRHDT, CDR2 FYEKMQ (reference sequence). The CDR3 has 15 residues. The DNA for the CDR3 is TGTGCCAGCAGCTTACCTAGCGGGGGACGAGATACGCAGTATTTT. This gives the protein CASSLPSGGRDTQYF.

This clonotype was seen many times. The V and J genes are TRBV7-2 and TRBJ2-7; D may correspond to TRBD1 or TRBD2 (5 bases each). V lost 0 bases, J lost 6 bases, and 12 bases lay in between. The CDR3 consists of 14 residues. In germline, CDR1 is SGHTA, CDR2 FQGNSA. This chain's CDR3 is CASSLAPGTGEQYF. CDR3 sequence (DNA): TGTGCCAGCAGCTTAGCGCCAGGGACGGGCGAGCAGTACTTC. Variable domain in full (rest from reference TRBV7-2 and TRBJ2-7): GAGVSQSPSNKVTEKGKDVELRCDPISGHTALYWYRQSLGQGLEFLIYFQGNSAPDKSGLPSDRFSAERTGGSVSTLTIQRTQQEDSAVYLCASSLAPGTGEQYFGPGTRLTVT.

This clonotype was counted many times. The CDR3 region has the DNA TGCAGTGCTATGGGACTAGCGGGAGGGAAGTACAATGAGCAGTTCTTC. Encoded protein: CSAMGLAGGKYNEQFF. The chain is built from TRBV20-1 and TRBJ2-1; 16 nucleotides line up with TRBD2. The CDR3 totals 16 residues. In germline, CDR1 is DFQATT, CDR2 SNEGSKA (reference sequence). V dropped 4 bases and J dropped 4; count of bases not matched to a gene: 4.

Many counts were recorded for this clonotype. The chain combines TRBV29-1 with TRBJ1-1; possibly TRBD1 for D (5 bases). Germline-derived CDR1 and CDR2 are SQVTM and ANQGSEA. This CDR3 is built from 13 residues. Between the trimmed V and J ends, which lost 5 bases and 5 bases, there was a span of 15 bases. The CDR3 DNA reads TGCAGCGTTAGAAGAGGGACGGAGACTGAAGCTTTCTTT. Protein product: CSVRRGTETEAFF.

This clonotype was counted only a few times. In DNA, the CDR3 is TGTGCCACCAGCAGAGTCGGACAGCAAGAGACCCAGTACTTC. This gives the protein CATSRVGQQETQYF. The V call is TRBV15, the J call TRBJ2-5; TRBD1 might be the D (6 bases). CDR3 length equals 14 residues. V was pared by 1 base and J by 2 bases, with 8 bases between. In germline, CDR1 is LNHNV, CDR2 YYDKDF (reference sequence).

At least ten counts were recorded for this clonotype. J is TRBJ2-3 and V is TRBV6-1; D unresolved. The CDR3 is 14 residues long. Germline CDR1 is MNHNS and CDR2 is SASEGT. Between the trimmed V and J ends, which lost 6 bases and 4 bases, there was a span of 14 bases. CDR3 sequence (DNA): TGTGCCAGCAGCCCCTCCCCGAGTTCAGATACGCAGTATTTT. It yields the protein CASSPSPSSDTQYF.

Ten or more counts support this clonotype. The V and J genes are TRBV27 and TRBJ1-2; unclear D gene. CDR1 is MNHEY and CDR2 is SMNVEV in the germline V gene (reference sequence). The CDR3 is 15 residues long. Between the trimmed V and J ends, which lost 0 bases and 7 bases, there was a span of 15 bases. CDR3 amino acids: CASSLSSWGSSGYTF. CDR3 nucleotides: TGTGCCAGCAGTTTATCGAGCTGGGGTTCAAGTGGCTACACCTTC.

This clonotype was observed many times. The rearrangement links TRBV20-1 to TRBJ2-3, with 7 bases aligning to TRBD1. Germline CDR1 and CDR2: DFQATT and SNEGSKA (reference sequence). After removal of 2 bases from V and 0 bases from J, the junction contained 8 bases not matched to a gene. This CDR3 contains 16 residues. The CDR3 DNA follows: TGCAGTGCTAGAATCTCTCAGGGGGTGAGCACAGATACGCAGTATTTT. Its translation is CSARISQGVSTDTQYF.

This clonotype occurred many times. The chain carries TRBV29-1 and TRBJ2-7, with TRBD1 matching 7 bases. The CDR3 is made up of 14 amino acids. V shed 6 bases and J 4 bases; nucleotides not matched to a gene: 12. Germline assignment: CDR1 SQVTM and CDR2 ANQGSEA. The CDR3 loop reads CSVPAATGLYEQYF. CDR3 DNA: TGCAGCGTCCCCGCGGCGACAGGGCTGTACGAGCAGTACTTC.

Many counts were recorded for this clonotype. The gene calls are TRBV28 and TRBJ2-1; 8 bases are shared with TRBD2. CDR3 length equals 15 residues. The trim removed 8 bases at V and 7 bases at J, leaving 13 bases unmatched. Germline V lookup: CDR1 MDHEN, CDR2 SYDVKM. CDR3 amino acids: CASGSGSQFGNEQFF. In nucleotides, the CDR3 is TGTGCCAGCGGGAGCGGGAGTCAGTTTGGAAATGAGCAGTTCTTC.

This chain joins TRBV7-2 and TRBJ2-1, with 7 bases that match TRBD1. V lost 6 bases and J lost 2; bases outside the gene matches: 7. This CDR3 has 15 residues. The germline CDR1 and CDR2 sequences are SGHTA and FQGNSA. CDR3 sequence: CASRPTGVTYNEQFF. The CDR3 DNA reads as TGTGCCAGCAGGCCTACAGGGGTCACCTACAATGAGCAGTTCTTC.

This clonotype was picked up many times. The chain joins TRBV10-3 to TRBJ2-3, with TRBD1 matching 9 bases. CDR1 and CDR2 from the germline V gene are ENHRY and SYGVKD. The CDR3 totals 15 residues. Unmatched junction bases numbered 2, after V lost 4 bases and J lost 0 bases. In DNA, the CDR3 is TGTGCCATCAGTGCAGGGACAGGGAGCACAGATACGCAGTATTTT. This gives the protein CAISAGTGSTDTQYF.

This clonotype was seen at least ten times. This chain links TRBV6-2 or TRBV6-3 with TRBJ1-5, with D unclear. V was clipped by 2 bases and J by 6 bases, with 14 bases between them. Germline V gives CDR1 MNHEY, CDR2 SVGEGT. The CDR3 runs 15 residues. CDR3 in amino acids: CASSYRPSTGQPQHF. The CDR3 nucleotides are TGTGCCAGCAGTTACAGGCCCTCGACGGGTCAGCCCCAGCATTTT.

This rearrangement joins TRBV5-8 to TRBJ2-5; D gene uncertain. CDR1 is SGHTS and CDR2 is YDEGEE in the germline V gene. The V gene lost 0 bases and the J gene lost 0 bases, with 9 bases spanning the gap. This CDR3 region has 15 residues. CDR3 amino acids: CASSLEFADQETQYF. CDR3 bases: TGTGCCAGCAGCTTGGAGTTTGCGGACCAAGAGACCCAGTACTTC.

This clonotype appeared many times. This chain links TRBV7-9 with TRBJ2-3; TRBD1 aligns across 7 bases. Germline V gene data show CDR1 as SEHNR and CDR2 as FQNEAQ (reference sequence). The CDR3 spans 14 residues. V was clipped by 6 bases and J by 5 bases; unmatched bases: 8. The CDR3 sequence is CASSYRRDRDTQYF. Written as DNA, the CDR3 is TGTGCCAGCAGTTACCGCCGGGACAGAGATACGCAGTATTTT. The variable domain in full, completed from reference TRBV7-9 and TRBJ2-3, reads DTGVSQNPRHKITKRGQNVTFRCDPISEHNRLYWYRQTLGQGPEFLTYFQNEAQLEKSRLLSDRFSAERPKGSFSTLEIQRTEQGDSAMYLCASSYRRDRDTQYFGPGTRLTVL.

The table lists this clonotype with many counts. The chain links TRBV5-1 to TRBJ2-7; TRBD1 or TRBD2 may be the D gene (5 bases each). CDR1 SGHRS and CDR2 YFSETQ come from the germline V gene. The CDR3 contains 15 residues. V was cut by 4 bases and J by 0 bases, with 14 bases left in between. The CDR3 loop reads CASSPGTESSYEQYF. The DNA of the CDR3 is TGCGCCAGCAGCCCTGGGACGGAAAGCTCCTACGAGCAGTACTTC.

This clonotype has ten or more counts. The V gene is TRBV20-1, the J gene TRBJ2-5; maybe TRBD1 (5 bases). The CDR3 is made up of 15 amino acids. CDR1 DFQATT and CDR2 SNEGSKA come from the germline V gene (reference sequence). V lost 3 bases and J 5 bases, leaving 19 bases between the germline ends. The CDR3 DNA sequence: TGCAGTGCTAGTCCTTATCAGGGCGCCCGGGAGACCCAGTACTTC. It translates to CSASPYQGARETQYF.